What follows describes a single T cell receptor beta chain. Its specificity is unknown. Every TCR beta cDNA library bore unique molecular identifiers. From the PCR reads, TCRdb called clonotypes with MiXCR, one entry per CDR3 protein. The data contain about 460,000 distinct CDR3 sequences, roughly 45% of them singletons. This record belongs to a study of post-analysis software for immune sequencing data. General observations from the study: There were five TRBV segments more frequent in patients than controls, and TRBV5-6, TRBV5-1 and TRBV20-1 were among them. Those with multiple sclerosis, the patient group, showed significantly lower normalized Chao1 diversity than controls.

Deletions cut 1 base from V and 6 bases from J, with 6 bases between. Germline V gene data show CDR1 as SEHNR and CDR2 as FQNEAQ (reference sequence). This CDR3 has 12 amino acids. The specimen was blood. This clonotype was sampled from a girl between 5 and 17 years old with multiple sclerosis. This chain connects TRBV7-9 to TRBJ1-2; no clear D gene. The CDR3 DNA follows: TGTGCCAGCAGCTTAGTGGGCCATGGCTACACCTTC. Translating it yields CASSLVGHGYTF. The full variable domain, its missing parts supplied by reference TRBV7-9 and TRBJ1-2, is DTGVSQNPRHKITKRGQNVTFRCDPISEHNRLYWYRQTLGQGPEFLTYFQNEAQLEKSRLLSDRFSAERPKGSFSTLEIQRTEQGDSAMYLCASSLVGHGYTFGSGTRLTVV.